The 14 T cell receptor beta chains listed next were all sequenced from one sample in a study of T cells in Graves' hyperthyroidism and ophthalmopathy. What was amplified from RNA transcripts were TCR beta CDR3 regions. TCR CDR3 regions were first amplified by RT-PCR with HTBI primers. MiXCR was run by TCRdb on the multiplex PCR reads, yielding one entry per CDR3 protein. The profile shows a few hundred thousand distinct CDR3 sequences, 15% to 20% of them singletons. The material sequenced was blood. These receptors all stem from a middle-aged man with Graves' hyperthyroidism.

This clonotype was seen many times. The V call is TRBV7-3, the J call TRBJ2-2; the D gene is possibly TRBD1 (6 bases). The CDR3 runs 17 residues. V dropped 5 bases and J dropped 0 bases, with 16 bases sitting between them. Germline assignment: CDR1 SGHTA and CDR2 FQGTGA. The CDR3 spells CASSPNRETANTGELFF. CDR3 nucleotide sequence: TGTGCCAGCAGCCCCAACAGGGAGACAGCGAACACCGGGGAGCTGTTTTTT.

In its sample, this clonotype was seen many times. This chain uses TRBV29-1 with TRBJ2-3; D is perhaps TRBD2 (6 bases). CDR3 length: 13 amino acids. V lost 7 bases, J lost 0 bases, and 11 bases lay in between. CDR1 is SQVTM and CDR2 is ANQGSEA in the germline V gene. The CDR3 region is CSAPLASTDTQYF. In nucleotides, the CDR3 is TGCAGCGCCCCACTAGCTAGCACAGATACGCAGTATTTT.

This clonotype was observed many times. The rearrangement links TRBV6-2 or TRBV6-3 to TRBJ2-7, with 11 positions matching TRBD2. The V gene end was trimmed by 7 bases and the J gene end by 5 bases; junction bases not matched to a gene: 10. Germline V gene sequence: CDR1 MNHEY, CDR2 SVGEGT. This CDR3 is 15 amino acids long. In nucleotides, the CDR3 is TGTGCCAGCAACTCTCCGGGACTAGCGGCCCACGAGCAGTACTTC. Its protein is CASNSPGLAAHEQYF.

This clonotype was counted many times. The V gene is TRBV7-3, the J gene TRBJ2-3; perhaps TRBD2 as D (6 bases). CDR3 length equals 14 residues. Per the germline V gene, CDR1 is SGHTA and CDR2 is FQGTGA. V was clipped by 5 bases and J by 0 bases, with 9 bases between them. The CDR3 loop is CASSTRGSTDTQYF. The CDR3 DNA reads as TGTGCCAGCAGCACCCGGGGGAGCACAGATACGCAGTATTTT.

This clonotype came up a few times. This chain's CDR3 is CASSLRGPTLHF. The CDR3, as DNA: TGTGCCAGCAGCTTGAGAGGGCCGACCCTCCACTTT. This chain links TRBV5-6 with TRBJ1-6, with no clear D. CDR1 and CDR2 from the germline V gene are SGHDT and YYEEEE. V gave up 1 base and J gave up 14 bases, with 10 bases separating them. This CDR3 is 12 amino acids long.

The chain is built from TRBV10-3 and TRBJ1-2; D gene ambiguous. The germline CDR1 and CDR2 sequences are ENHRY and SYGVKD. The CDR3 loop spans 13 amino acids. Trimming removed 8 bases at V and 5 bases at J, with 15 bases between. The CDR3, as DNA: TGTGCCATCTCCCCCCCCGGCCGATATGGCTACACCTTC. Its protein is CAISPPGRYGYTF.

This clonotype was seen a single time. V gene TRBV7-2 combines with J gene TRBJ2-7; D is possibly TRBD2 (7 bases). This CDR3 is built from 17 residues. Germline V gene data show CDR1 as SGHTA and CDR2 as FQGNSA. V lost 6 bases to trimming and J lost 5 bases, with 26 bases between them. The CDR3 sequence is CASSPVGGGYTSDEQYF. Here the CDR3 DNA reads TGTGCCAGCAGTCCGGTGGGGGGGGGCTACACGTCGGACGAGCAGTACTTC.

In its sample, this clonotype was seen many times. The CDR3 protein is CASSQGSRGRQDEQFF. Here the CDR3 DNA reads TGTGCCAGCAGCCAAGGGTCTCGGGGGCGCCAGGATGAGCAGTTCTTC. The rearrangement links TRBV3-2 to TRBJ2-1; the DNA was not used to check the table's D call, TRBD1. TRBV3-2 is annotated as a pseudogene. The CDR3 has 16 amino acids.

This clonotype was observed many times. The chain combines TRBV7-9 with TRBJ2-2; D is unclear. CDR3 length: 13 residues. Looked up from germline, CDR1 is SEHNR and CDR2 is FQNEAQ (reference sequence). V was pared by 5 bases and J by 7 bases, with 11 bases between. The CDR3 coding sequence is TGTGCCAGCAGCCCGTTGGGTCTCGGGGAGCTGTTTTTT. This gives the protein CASSPLGLGELFF.

This clonotype occurred many times. J is TRBJ1-1 and V is TRBV2, with D uncertain. Germline-derived CDR1 and CDR2 are SNHLY and FYNNEI. Trimming stripped 8 bases from V and 6 bases from J, with 19 bases between. CDR3 length equals 14 residues. The CDR3 sequence is CASSWWQSFAEAFF. The CDR3 DNA sequence: TGTGCCAGCTCCTGGTGGCAGTCTTTCGCTGAAGCTTTCTTT.

The V call is TRBV30, the J call TRBJ2-5; D unclear. The V end lost 0 bases, the J end lost 14 bases, and 16 bases lay between the germline ends. The CDR3 contains 12 residues. Germline CDR1 reads GTSNPN; CDR2 reads SVGIG (reference sequence). The CDR3 protein is CAWSVWRAYRYF. The CDR3 bases are TGTGCCTGGAGTGTATGGCGCGCCTACCGATACTTC.

This clonotype was seen ten or more times. The V and J genes are TRBV20-1 and TRBJ2-7; unclear D gene. The CDR3 is made up of 12 amino acids. Per germline, CDR1 DFQATT and CDR2 SNEGSKA (reference sequence). V lost 4 bases and J lost 2, with 9 bases in between. CDR3 amino acids: CSATQVTYEQYF. DNA for the CDR3: TGCAGTGCTACGCAGGTGACCTACGAGCAGTACTTC.

There are many counts of this clonotype. The chain uses TRBV4-2 and TRBJ2-5; D perhaps matches TRBD2 (5 bases). Deletions cut 3 bases from V and 3 bases from J, with 5 bases between. The CDR3 runs 12 residues. Per germline, CDR1 LGHNA and CDR2 YNFKEQ. This CDR3 reads CASSQGEETQYF. The CDR3 coding sequence is TGTGCCAGCAGCCAGGGAGAAGAGACCCAGTACTTC.

This clonotype was found many times. The chain uses TRBV7-9 and TRBJ2-1; D is unresolved. Germline V gives CDR1 SEHNR, CDR2 FQNEAQ (reference sequence). Trimming left V 2 bases short and J 5 bases short, with 4 bases between. The CDR3 has 12 residues. The CDR3 DNA reads TGTGCCAGCAGCTTAAGGGACAATGAGCAGTTCTTC. It specifies CASSLRDNEQFF.